This T cell receptor beta chain was documented in a study of T-cell reconstitution after alpha-beta-depleted transplantation in children. A TCRbeta library incorporating unique molecular identifiers was prepared. Via MiXCR, TCRdb re-called the PCR reads, giving one row per CDR3 protein. The sample records hundreds of thousands of distinct CDR3 sequences, more than 20% being singletons. Overall study findings and caveats: Expanded clones from the graft, numbering several hundred, reportedly supplied alpha-beta T cells about two months after transplant. Among T cells one year after transplant, newly produced cells accounted for most counts and diversity. Some patients' high day-60 TCRbeta diversity was attributed to recipient cells surviving conditioning.

This clonotype has just a few counts. Its antigen is still unknown. The CDR3 loop spans 14 amino acids. V lost 5 bases and J 5 bases, leaving 14 bases between the germline ends. The germline V gene has CDR1 SGHDT and CDR2 YYEEEE. The sequencing used PBMCs, mostly from graft donor cells, collected 360 days after TCRalphabeta/CD19-depleted stem cell transplant. The rearrangement links TRBV5-6 to TRBJ2-4, with D possibly matching TRBD1 (6 bases). The TCR was taken from a boy under three years old who had a stem cell transplant for acute myeloid leukemia, so the T cells may come from the graft donor. The DNA for the CDR3 is TGTGCCAGCAGACGTACAGGGAGAGAAAACATTCAGTACTTC. It is translated as CASRRTGRENIQYF.